The 14 T cell receptor beta chains reported below all come from one sample, sequenced in a study of PD-L1 blockade in urothelial cancer. As to time point: pretreatment peripheral blood. TCRdb's table, derived via immunoSEQ multiplex PCR, lists solely in-frame clones and lacks some. In the table there are approximately 90,000 clones, about four fifths of which are singletons. Source: PBMCs, taken around atezolizumab (anti-PD-L1) treatment. These receptors were taken from a man in his sixties with urothelial cancer.

The V and J genes are TRBV19 and TRBJ1-5; 9 bases match TRBD1. This CDR3 comprises 14 residues. Germline CDR1 and CDR2: LNHDA and SQIVND (reference sequence). V lost 3 bases to trimming and J lost 7 bases; unmatched junction nucleotides: 4. CDR3 region: CASSIRTGEQPQHF. CDR3 DNA: TGTGCCAGTAGTATTAGGACAGGGGAACAGCCCCAGCATTTT.

The V and J genes are TRBV21-1 and TRBJ2-1; the listed D gene, TRBD1, was not tested against the DNA. TRBV21-1 is noted as a pseudogene. There are 15 residues in the CDR3. CDR3 bases: TGTGCCAGCAGACCCAGGGTTGTTGTTGGCAATGAGCAGTTCTTC. Translation gives CASRPRVVVGNEQFF.

The chain recombines TRBV7-2 with TRBJ2-7; TRBD1 agrees at 8 bases. V shed 3 bases and J 6 bases; nucleotides not matched to a gene: 4. This CDR3 has 13 residues. CDR1 is SGHTA, CDR2 FQGNSA, per germline. CDR3 in amino acids: CASSLDRVREQYF. The CDR3 region has the DNA TGTGCCAGCAGCTTGGACAGGGTACGCGAGCAGTACTTC.

The gene calls are TRBV7-9 and TRBJ1-1; perhaps TRBD1 as D (6 bases). The germline V and J ends were trimmed by 4 bases and 1 base, with 13 bases remaining between them. CDR1 is SEHNR and CDR2 is FQNEAQ in the germline V gene (reference sequence). This CDR3 spans 15 amino acids. DNA of the CDR3: TGTGCCAGCAGCTCAGGACAGACATGGAACACTGAAGCTTTCTTT. Translated: CASSSGQTWNTEAFF.

CDR3 in DNA: TGTGCCAGCAGCTCCAGTACCGGGACAGGGGGACTCTACGAGCAGTACTTC. Translated: CASSSSTGTGGLYEQYF. The rearrangement joins TRBV21-1 to TRBJ2-7; no check of the table's D call, TRBD1, against the DNA was made. TRBV21-1 is shown as a pseudogene. CDR3 size: 17 residues.

CDR3 sequence reads: CASSPQGALPGELFF. The CDR3 region has the DNA TGTGCCAGCAGTCCACAGGGGGCGCTTCCCGGGGAGCTGTTTTTT. The genes are TRBV6-5 and TRBJ2-2; 9 nucleotides agree with TRBD1. The CDR3 covers 15 residues. CDR1 and CDR2 from the germline V gene are MNHEY and SVGAGI. V shed 5 bases and J 6 bases; nucleotides not matched to a gene: 7.

V is TRBV28 and J is TRBJ1-5; 8 nucleotides match TRBD1. The CDR3 is made up of 16 amino acids. In germline, CDR1 is MDHEN, CDR2 SYDVKM. Trimming took 7 bases from V and 7 from J; bases not matched to a gene: 15. CDR3 in DNA: TGTGCCAGCAACACTCCTGGACAGGGATTCAGGCAGCCCCAGCATTTT. Protein sequence: CASNTPGQGFRQPQHF.

The chain couples TRBV19 to TRBJ1-2; no clear D. Germline assignment: CDR1 LNHDA and CDR2 SQIVND (reference sequence). This CDR3 region has 14 residues. The ends were cut back, 5 bases at V and 3 bases at J, with 13 bases in the middle. The CDR3 region has the DNA TGTGCCAGTAGTCCCCGAGGTCTCGACTATGGCTACACCTTC. Its protein is CASSPRGLDYGYTF.

The genes are TRBV29-1 and TRBJ1-2; 7 positions agree with TRBD1. Germline V CDR1 and CDR2: SQVTM, ANQGSEA. This CDR3 comprises 13 residues. Unmatched junction bases numbered 3, after V lost 4 bases and J lost 1 base. In DNA, the CDR3 is TGCAGCGTTGGGACAGGAGGTAACTATGGCTACACCTTC. It translates to CSVGTGGNYGYTF.

In this sample, this clone turned up a few times. The V and J genes are TRBV5-1 and TRBJ2-2, with 14 bases identical to TRBD2. The CDR3 has 19 residues. The germline CDR1 and CDR2 sequences are SGHRS and YFSETQ. Trimming at V came to 0 bases and at J to 2 bases, leaving 6 bases not matched to a gene. The CDR3 protein is CASSLASGTSGRNTGELFF. In DNA form, the CDR3 reads TGCGCCAGCAGCTTGGCCTCCGGGACTAGCGGGAGAAACACCGGGGAGCTGTTTTTT.

V gene TRBV10-3 combines with J gene TRBJ1-1; perhaps TRBD1 as D (5 bases). The germline V gene encodes CDR1 ENHRY and CDR2 SYGVKD. Trimming pared 6 bases from V and 1 base from J, leaving 9 bases between. The CDR3 contains 13 residues. The chain's CDR3 is CAIRAQGNTEAFF. Here the CDR3 DNA reads TGTGCCATCAGGGCGCAGGGGAACACTGAAGCTTTCTTT.

V is TRBV6-5 and J is TRBJ2-7; no clear D gene. Trimming shortened V by 6 bases and J by 3 bases, and 12 bases separated the two germline ends. Germline V CDR1 and CDR2: MNHEY, SVGAGI. This CDR3 is 13 amino acids long. In DNA form, the CDR3 reads TGTGCCAGCAGCGTCGACTCGGACTACGAGCAGTACTTC. Its protein is CASSVDSDYEQYF.

This clone was observed once. V gene TRBV10-3 combines with J gene TRBJ2-3; D ambiguous. V gave up 3 bases and J gave up 3 bases, with 4 bases separating them. Germline V CDR1 and CDR2: ENHRY, SYGVKD. The CDR3 totals 12 residues. This CDR3 reads CAISDRTDTQYF. CDR3 DNA sequence: TGTGCCATCAGTGACAGGACAGATACGCAGTATTTT.

DNA for the CDR3: TGCGCCAGCAGCTTCACCGGGACTGCCTCCTACGAGCAGTACTTC. Its translation: CASSFTGTASYEQYF. This chain uses TRBV5-1 with TRBJ2-7, with D perhaps TRBD2 (6 bases). V lost 2 bases and J 0 bases, leaving 12 bases between the germline ends. The CDR3 loop spans 15 amino acids. Per the germline V gene, CDR1 is SGHRS and CDR2 is YFSETQ. Complete variable domain (other parts from reference TRBV5-1 and TRBJ2-7): KAGVTQTPRYLIKTRGQQVTLSCSPISGHRSVSWYQQTPGQGLQFLFEYFSETQRNKGNFPGRFSGRQFSNSRSEMNVSTLELGDSALYLCASSFTGTASYEQYFGPGTRLTVT.